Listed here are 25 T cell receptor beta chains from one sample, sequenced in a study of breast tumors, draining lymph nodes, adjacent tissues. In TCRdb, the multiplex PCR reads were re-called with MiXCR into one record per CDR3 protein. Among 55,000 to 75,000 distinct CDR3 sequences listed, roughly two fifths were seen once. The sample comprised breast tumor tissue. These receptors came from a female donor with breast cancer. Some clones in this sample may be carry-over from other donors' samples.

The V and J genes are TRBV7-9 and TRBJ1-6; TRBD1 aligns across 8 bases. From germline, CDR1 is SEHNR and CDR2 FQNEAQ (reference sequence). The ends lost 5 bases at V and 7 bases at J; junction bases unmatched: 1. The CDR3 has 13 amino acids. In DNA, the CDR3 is TGTGCCAGCAGCACAGGGGGAAATTCACCCCTCCACTTT. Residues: CASSTGGNSPLHF.

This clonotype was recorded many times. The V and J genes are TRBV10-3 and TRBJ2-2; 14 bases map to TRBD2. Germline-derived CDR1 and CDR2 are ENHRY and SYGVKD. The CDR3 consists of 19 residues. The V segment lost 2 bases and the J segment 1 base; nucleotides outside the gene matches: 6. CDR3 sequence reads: CAISEGWGTSGGNTGELFF. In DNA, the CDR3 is TGTGCCATCAGTGAGGGCTGGGGGACTAGCGGGGGGAACACCGGGGAGCTGTTTTTT.

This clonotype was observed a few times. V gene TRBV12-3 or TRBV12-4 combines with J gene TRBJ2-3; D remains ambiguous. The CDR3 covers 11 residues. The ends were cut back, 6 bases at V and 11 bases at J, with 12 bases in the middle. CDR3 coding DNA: TGTGCCAGCAGCTTCCTACATGAGCAGTATTTT. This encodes CASSFLHEQYF.

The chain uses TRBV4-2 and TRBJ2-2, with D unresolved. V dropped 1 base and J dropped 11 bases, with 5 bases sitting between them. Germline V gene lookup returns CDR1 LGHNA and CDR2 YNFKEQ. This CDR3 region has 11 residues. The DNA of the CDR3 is TGTGCCAGCAGCCAAGTCGGAGAGCTGTTTTTT. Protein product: CASSQVGELFF.

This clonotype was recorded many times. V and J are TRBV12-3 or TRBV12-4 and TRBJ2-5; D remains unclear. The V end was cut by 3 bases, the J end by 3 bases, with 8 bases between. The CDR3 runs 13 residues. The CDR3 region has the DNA TGTGCCAGCAGTTTTAATGGGGAAGAGACCCAGTACTTC. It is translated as CASSFNGEETQYF.

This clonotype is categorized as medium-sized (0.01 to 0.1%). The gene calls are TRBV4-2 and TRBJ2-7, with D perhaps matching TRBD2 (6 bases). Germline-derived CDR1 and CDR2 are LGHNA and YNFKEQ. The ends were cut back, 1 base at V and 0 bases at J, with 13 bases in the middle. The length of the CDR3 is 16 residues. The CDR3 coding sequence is TGTGCCAGCAGCCAAGTCGGAGCGGGTGACTCCTACGAGCAGTACTTC. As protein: CASSQVGAGDSYEQYF.

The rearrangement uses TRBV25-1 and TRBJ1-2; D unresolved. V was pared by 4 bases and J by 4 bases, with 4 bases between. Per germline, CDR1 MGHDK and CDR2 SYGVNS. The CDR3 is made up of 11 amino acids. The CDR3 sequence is CASSASYGYTF. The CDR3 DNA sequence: TGTGCCAGCAGTGCTAGCTATGGCTACACCTTC.

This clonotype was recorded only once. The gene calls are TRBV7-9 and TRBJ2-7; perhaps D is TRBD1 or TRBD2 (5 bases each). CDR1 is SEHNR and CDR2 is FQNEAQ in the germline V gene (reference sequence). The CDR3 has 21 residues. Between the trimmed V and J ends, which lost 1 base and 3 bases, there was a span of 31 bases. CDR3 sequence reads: CASSLGFRGLTTGAENYEQYF. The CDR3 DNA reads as TGTGCCAGCAGCTTAGGATTTAGGGGTCTCACCACCGGGGCAGAAAACTACGAGCAGTACTTC.

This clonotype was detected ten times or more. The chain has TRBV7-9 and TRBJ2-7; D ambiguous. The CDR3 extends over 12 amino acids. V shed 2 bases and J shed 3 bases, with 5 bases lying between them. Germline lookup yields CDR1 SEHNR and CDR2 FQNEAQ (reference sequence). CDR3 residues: CASSLRDYEQYF. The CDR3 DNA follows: TGTGCCAGCAGCTTAAGGGACTACGAGCAGTACTTC.

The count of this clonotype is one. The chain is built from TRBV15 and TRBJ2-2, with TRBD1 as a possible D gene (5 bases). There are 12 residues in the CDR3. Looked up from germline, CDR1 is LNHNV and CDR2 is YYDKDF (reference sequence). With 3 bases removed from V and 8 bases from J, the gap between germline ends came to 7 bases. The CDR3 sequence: CATSSWTGELFF. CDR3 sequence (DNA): TGTGCCACCAGCAGCTGGACAGGGGAGCTGTTTTTT.

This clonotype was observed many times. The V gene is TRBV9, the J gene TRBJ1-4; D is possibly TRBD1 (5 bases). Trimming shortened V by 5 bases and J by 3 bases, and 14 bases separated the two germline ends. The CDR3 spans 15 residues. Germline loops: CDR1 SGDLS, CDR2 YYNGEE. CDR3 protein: CASSPGGGANEKLFF. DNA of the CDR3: TGTGCCAGCAGTCCCGGGGGAGGCGCTAATGAAAAACTGTTTTTT. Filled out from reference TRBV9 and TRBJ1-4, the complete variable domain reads DSGVTQTPKHLITATGQRVTLRCSPRSGDLSVYWYQQSLDQGLQFLIQYYNGEERAKGNILERFSAQQFPDLHSELNLSSLELGDSALYFCASSPGGGANEKLFFGSGTQLSVL.

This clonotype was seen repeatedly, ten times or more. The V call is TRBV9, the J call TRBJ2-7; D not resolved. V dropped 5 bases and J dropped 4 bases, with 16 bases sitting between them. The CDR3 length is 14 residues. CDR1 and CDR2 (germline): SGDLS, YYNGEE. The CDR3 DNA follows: TGTGCCAGCAGTCCTTTTTCGGAGAAATACGAGCAGTACTTC. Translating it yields CASSPFSEKYEQYF.

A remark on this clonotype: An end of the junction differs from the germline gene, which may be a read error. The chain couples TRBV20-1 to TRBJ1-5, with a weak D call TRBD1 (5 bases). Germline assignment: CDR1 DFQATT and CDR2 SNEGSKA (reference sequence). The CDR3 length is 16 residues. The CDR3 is CSARDSKTLQNQPQHF. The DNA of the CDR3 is TGCAGCGCTAGAGACAGTAAGACCCTTCAGAATCAGCCCCAGCATTTT.

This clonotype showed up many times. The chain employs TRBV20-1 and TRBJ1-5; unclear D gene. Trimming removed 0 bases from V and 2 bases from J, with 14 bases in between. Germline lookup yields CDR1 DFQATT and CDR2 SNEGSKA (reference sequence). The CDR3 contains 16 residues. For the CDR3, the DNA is TGCAGTGCTAGAGAGAGCTCTGCGTTCGGCAATCAGCCCCAGCATTTT. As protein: CSARESSAFGNQPQHF.

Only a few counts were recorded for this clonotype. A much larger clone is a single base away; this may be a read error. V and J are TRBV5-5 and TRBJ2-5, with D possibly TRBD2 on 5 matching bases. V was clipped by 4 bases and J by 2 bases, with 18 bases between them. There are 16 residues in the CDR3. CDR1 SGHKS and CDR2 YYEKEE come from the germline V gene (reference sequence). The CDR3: CASSIGAAGNQETQYF. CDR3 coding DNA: TGTGCCAGCAGCATCGGAGCGGCGGGTAATCAAGAGACCCAGTACTTC.

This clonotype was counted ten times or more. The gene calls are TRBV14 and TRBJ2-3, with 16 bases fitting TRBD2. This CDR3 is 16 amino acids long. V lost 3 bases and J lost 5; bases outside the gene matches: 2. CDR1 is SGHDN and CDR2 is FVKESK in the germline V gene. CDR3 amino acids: CASSQGLAGGQDTQYF. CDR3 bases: TGTGCCAGCAGCCAGGGACTAGCGGGGGGGCAAGATACGCAGTATTTT. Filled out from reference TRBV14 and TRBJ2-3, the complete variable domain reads EAGVTQFPSHSVIEKGQTVTLRCDPISGHDNLYWYRRVMGKEIKFLLHFVKESKQDESGMPNNRFLAERTGGTYSTLKVQPAELEDSGVYFCASSQGLAGGQDTQYFGPGTRLTVL.

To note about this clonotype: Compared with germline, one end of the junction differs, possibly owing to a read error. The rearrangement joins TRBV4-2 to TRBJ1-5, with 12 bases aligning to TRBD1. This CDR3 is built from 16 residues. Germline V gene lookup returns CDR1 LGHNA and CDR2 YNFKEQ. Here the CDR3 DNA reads TGTGCCAGCAGCCAGGGACAGGGGGCGTACAATGAGCCCCAGCATTTT. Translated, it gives CASSQGQGAYNEPQHF.

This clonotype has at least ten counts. The CDR3 reads CASSPTGGRQPQHF. CDR3 coding DNA: TGTGCCAGCAGCCCCACAGGGGGACGGCAGCCCCAGCATTTT. V usage is TRBV12-3 or TRBV12-4 and J usage is TRBJ1-5, with 8 bases lining up with TRBD1. There are 14 residues in the CDR3. Losses at the gene ends were 6 bases for V and 7 bases for J; bases not matched to a gene: 8.

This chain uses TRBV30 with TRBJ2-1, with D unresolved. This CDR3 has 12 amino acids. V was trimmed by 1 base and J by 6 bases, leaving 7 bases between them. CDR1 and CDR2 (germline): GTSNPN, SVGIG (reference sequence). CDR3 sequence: CAWSGTSNEQFF. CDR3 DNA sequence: TGTGCCTGGAGTGGTACGAGCAATGAGCAGTTCTTC.

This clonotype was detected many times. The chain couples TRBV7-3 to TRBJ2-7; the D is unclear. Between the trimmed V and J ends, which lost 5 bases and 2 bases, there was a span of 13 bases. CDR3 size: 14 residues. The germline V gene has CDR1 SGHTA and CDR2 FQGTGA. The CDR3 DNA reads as TGTGCCAGCAGCCCGGAAGGAAATACCTACGAGCAGTACTTC. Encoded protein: CASSPEGNTYEQYF.

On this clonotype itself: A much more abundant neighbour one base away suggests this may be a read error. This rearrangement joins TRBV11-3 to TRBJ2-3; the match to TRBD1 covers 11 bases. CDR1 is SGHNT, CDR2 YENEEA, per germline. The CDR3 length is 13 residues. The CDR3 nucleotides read TGTGCCGGACAGGGGGCGAACACAGCTACGCAGTATTTT. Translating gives CAGQGANTATQYF.

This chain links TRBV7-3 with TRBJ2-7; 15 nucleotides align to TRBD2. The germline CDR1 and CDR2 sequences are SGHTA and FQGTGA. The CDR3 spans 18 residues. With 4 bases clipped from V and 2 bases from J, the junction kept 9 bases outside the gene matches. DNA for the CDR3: TGTGCCAGCAGCTCGGGACTAGCGGGGGGAATACTTACCTACGAGCAGTACTTC. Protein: CASSSGLAGGILTYEQYF.

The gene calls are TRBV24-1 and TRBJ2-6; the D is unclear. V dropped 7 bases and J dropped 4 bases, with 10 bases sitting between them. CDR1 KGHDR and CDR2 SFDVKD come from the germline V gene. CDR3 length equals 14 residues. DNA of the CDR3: TGTGCCACCAGCCCTGCGGCGGGGGCCAACGTCCTGACTTTC. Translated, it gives CATSPAAGANVLTF.

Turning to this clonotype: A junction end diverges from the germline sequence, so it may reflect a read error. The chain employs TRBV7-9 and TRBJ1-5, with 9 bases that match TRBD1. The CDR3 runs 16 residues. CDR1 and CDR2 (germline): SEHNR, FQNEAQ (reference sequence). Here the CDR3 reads CASSLRQGGYNEPQHF. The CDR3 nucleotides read TGTGCCAGCAGCTTACGACAGGGGGGTTACAATGAGCCCCAGCATTTT.

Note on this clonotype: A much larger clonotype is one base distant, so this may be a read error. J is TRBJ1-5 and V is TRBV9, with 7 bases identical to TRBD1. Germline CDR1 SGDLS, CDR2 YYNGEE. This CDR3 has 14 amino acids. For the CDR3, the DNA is TGTGCCAGCAGTCTCGGACAGGCAAATCAGCTCCAGCATTTT. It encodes CASSLGQANQLQHF.